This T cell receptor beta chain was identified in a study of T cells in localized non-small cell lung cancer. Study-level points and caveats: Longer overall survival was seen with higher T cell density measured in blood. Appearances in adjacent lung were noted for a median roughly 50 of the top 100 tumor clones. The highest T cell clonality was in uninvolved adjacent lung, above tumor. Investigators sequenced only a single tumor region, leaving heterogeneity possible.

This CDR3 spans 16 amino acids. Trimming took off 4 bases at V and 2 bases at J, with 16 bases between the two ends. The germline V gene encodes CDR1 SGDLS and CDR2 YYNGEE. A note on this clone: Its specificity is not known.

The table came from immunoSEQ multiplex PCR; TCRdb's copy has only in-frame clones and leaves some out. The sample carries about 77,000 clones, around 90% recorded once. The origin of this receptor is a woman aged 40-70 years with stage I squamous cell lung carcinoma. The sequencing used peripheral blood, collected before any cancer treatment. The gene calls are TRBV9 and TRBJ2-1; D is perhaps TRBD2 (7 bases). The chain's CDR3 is CASSFVGGHAYNEQFF. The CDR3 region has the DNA TGTGCCAGCAGCTTTGTCGGGGGGCATGCCTACAATGAGCAGTTCTTC. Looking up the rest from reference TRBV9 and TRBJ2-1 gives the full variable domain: DSGVTQTPKHLITATGQRVTLRCSPRSGDLSVYWYQQSLDQGLQFLIQYYNGEERAKGNILERFSAQQFPDLHSELNLSSLELGDSALYFCASSFVGGHAYNEQFFGPGTRLTVL.